This T cell receptor (beta chain) was obtained from a study of identical twins. Study results and caveats: Insertions were reduced in abundant cord blood beta clonotypes but not in memory repertoires. Potential partial confounding of zero-insertion analyses by invariant MAIT and iNKT cells was noted.

Unique molecular identifiers were present on the cDNA, and a universal primer site came from template switching. A single record per CDR3 protein comes from TCRdb applying MiXCR to the 5' RACE reads. The sample includes around 960,000 distinct CDR3 sequences, 10% to 15% of them seen just once. Trimming pared 4 bases from V and 6 bases from J, leaving 13 bases between. This CDR3 is built from 13 residues. CDR1 is PRHDT, CDR2 FYEKMQ, per germline (reference sequence). About this clonotype itself: Its antigen is unknown.

These data also formed part of another study, on yellow fever vaccine responses in identical twins.

The sample was PBMCs. The V and J genes are TRBV13 and TRBJ2-7; D remains ambiguous. The TCR originated in a woman between 18 and 29 years old in good health. The CDR3 DNA reads as TGTGCCAGCAGCTCTGGGATCGGCCTCGAGCAGTACTTC. Its protein product is CASSSGIGLEQYF.